This T cell receptor beta chain was identified in a study of T-cell reconstitution after alpha-beta-depleted transplantation in children. Construction of the TCRbeta library involved unique molecular identifiers. TCRdb called the PCR reads again in MiXCR, with one record for every CDR3 protein. The sample yields about 420,000 distinct CDR3 sequences, roughly a tenth seen once. CDR1 MNHEY and CDR2 SVGAGI come from the germline V gene. This CDR3 contains 15 residues. With 0 bases clipped from V and 8 bases from J, the junction kept 5 bases outside the gene matches. The gene calls are TRBV6-5 and TRBJ2-1; 9 positions match TRBD2. Sequencing used PBMCs from the stem cell graft donor, obtained from the stem cell graft. The TCR originated in a human donor who donated a stem cell graft to a child with acute myeloid leukemia. The CDR3 protein is CASSYSRGGADEQFF. As DNA, the CDR3 is TGTGCCAGCAGTTACTCTCGCGGGGGGGCGGATGAGCAGTTCTTC.